A selection of T cell receptor beta chains follows, all from one sample in a study of cytomegalovirus exposure and HLA in healthy donors. The assay was immunoSEQ multiplex PCR, and TCRdb's table has in-frame clones only and misses some. This sample has approximately 190,000 clones; 75% to 80% occur once, and the top ten carry 14%. Material: PBMCs. These receptors all stem from a woman under 40 in good health and CMV-seropositive. CDR3s include the opening cysteine and the closing phenylalanine or tryptophan. A D gene is named only where the DNA matches it firmly. Some rows have no size entry. The others give once, few or many, or a class for an expanded clone.

v_call	j_call	clone_size	d_call	cdr3_nt	cdr3_aa
TRBV7-9	TRBJ2-7	-	TRBD1	TGTTCCAGCAGCCTTCGTCAAGGGCAGGGGGTCTCCTACGAGCAGTACTTC	CSSSLRQGQGVSYEQYF
TRBV5-1	TRBJ2-5	-	-	TGCGCCAGCAGCTTGGCTTCTAGCGAACGGAGGAGGCAAGAGACCCAGTACTTC	CASSLASSERRRQETQYF
TRBV7-9	TRBJ2-1	-	TRBD2	TGTGCCAGCAGCCTCGCTCTAGCGGTGTCGATCTACAATGAGCAGTTCTTC	CASSLALAVSIYNEQFF
TRBV5-1	TRBJ2-5	-	TRBD1	TGCGCCAGCAGCCCCGGGACAGGGGGCAGGGTGACCCAGTACTTC	CASSPGTGGRVTQYF
TRBV21-1	TRBJ2-7	-	-	TGTGCCAGCAACGGAAGCGGGAGCGGCTACGAGCAGTACTTC	CASNGSGSGYEQYF
TRBV11-2	TRBJ1-1	-	-	TGTGCCAGCGGTTTCCAGGGAGGAACTGAAGCTTTCTTT	CASGFQGGTEAFF
TRBV27	TRBJ2-7	-	TRBD2	TGTGCCAGCAGTTTATATAGCGGGGGGGCCCAGGGCGAGCAGTACTTC	CASSLYSGGAQGEQYF
TRBV6-5	TRBJ1-6	-	TRBD1	TGTGCCAGCAGTTACTCGGGACAGAGAAATTCACCCCTCCACTTT	CASSYSGQRNSPLHF
TRBV5-1	TRBJ2-2	-	-	TGCGCCAGCAGCTTGCGTGAGACAGAGAACACCGGGGAGCTGTTTTTT	CASSLRETENTGELFF
TRBV7-9	TRBJ1-2	-	-	TGTGCCAGCAGCCCAGGCTCCCCCCCGTACTATGGCTACACCTTC	CASSPGSPPYYGYTF
TRBV4-1	TRBJ1-5	-	-	TGCGCCAGCAGCCAAGAGCAAAGGGGCCAGCCCCAGCATTTT	CASSQEQRGQPQHF
TRBV19	TRBJ1-2	-	TRBD1	TGTGCCAGTAGTGACCGGGACAGACAATATGGCTACACCTTC	CASSDRDRQYGYTF
TRBV27	TRBJ2-1	-	TRBD2	TGTGCCAGTACCCTGGGGGGGACTTGGGGAGGGGAGCAGTTCTTC	CASTLGGTWGGEQFF
TRBV5-5	TRBJ2-5	-	-	TGTGCCAGCAGCCCGGACATCCAAGAGACCCAGTACTTC	CASSPDIQETQYF
TRBV30	TRBJ1-5	-	-	TGTGCCTGGAGTGGGGGGCGGCAGCCCCAGCATTTT	CAWSGGRQPQHF
TRBV27	TRBJ1-6	once	-	TGTGCCAGCAGTTTCATCGGGGTTTCACCCCTCCACTTT	CASSFIGVSPLHF
TRBV6-1	TRBJ2-7	-	TRBD2	TGTGCCAGCAGTGAAGAGAGCGGGACGTCGGACCTCTACGAGCAGTACTTC	CASSEESGTSDLYEQYF
TRBV19	TRBJ2-1	-	TRBD2	TGTGCCAGTAGTATCAGGACTAGCGGGAGTTACAATGAGCAGTTCTTC	CASSIRTSGSYNEQFF
TRBV9	TRBJ1-1	-	-	TGTGCCAGCAGCGTAGCTGGGAGGACTGAAGCTTTCTTT	CASSVAGRTEAFF
TRBV5-1	TRBJ2-2	-	-	TGCGCCAGCAGTCCTAGCACCGACACCGGGGAGCTGTTTTTT	CASSPSTDTGELFF
TRBV6-6	TRBJ1-5	-	TRBD1	TGTGCCAGCAGTTATGAGGGGACAGGGGATCAGCCCCAGCATTTT	CASSYEGTGDQPQHF
TRBV5-4	TRBJ2-1	-	-	TGTGCCAGCAGCCTCGAGTCAAAGGGGAATGAGCAGTTCTTC	CASSLESKGNEQFF
TRBV27	TRBJ1-2	-	-	TGTGCCAGCAGTTTATCATGGCCCAACTATGGCTACACCTTC	CASSLSWPNYGYTF
TRBV5-1	TRBJ1-2	-	-	TGCGCCAGCAGCTTGATATACGGCGGGGGCAAGGGAGGCTACACCTTC	CASSLIYGGGKGGYTF
TRBV4-1	TRBJ1-1	-	TRBD1	TGCGCCAGCAGCGCGACCGGGACAGATAACACTGAAGCTTTCTTT	CASSATGTDNTEAFF
TRBV6-5	TRBJ2-7	-	TRBD1	TGTGCCAGCAGCCACCACGAGGACAGGGGGGTCGGTCAGTACTTC	CASSHHEDRGVGQYF
TRBV29-1	TRBJ2-3	few	-	TGCAGCGTTGACGAGCGTAGCACAGATACGCAGTATTTT	CSVDERSTDTQYF
TRBV5-1	TRBJ1-1	few	-	TGCGCCAGCAGCCCGACCTCGGGGAACACTGAAGCTTTCTTT	CASSPTSGNTEAFF
TRBV19	TRBJ1-6	-	-	TGTGCCAGTAGTAAGTGGGACGGGGGGTCACCCCTCCACTTT	CASSKWDGGSPLHF
TRBV27	TRBJ1-4	-	-	TGTGCCAGCAGTTCACGTACAGGGTCAGCTAATGAAAAACTGTTTTTT	CASSSRTGSANEKLFF
TRBV11-3	TRBJ2-2	-	TRBD1	TGTGCCAGCAGCTTAGAACAGGGGATACACACCGGGGAGCTGTTTTTT	CASSLEQGIHTGELFF
TRBV29-1	TRBJ2-3	-	-	TGCAGCGTTGATTTGGCGGGGATACTCACAGATACGCAGTATTTT	CSVDLAGILTDTQYF
TRBV7-2	TRBJ2-5	few	TRBD1	TGTGCCAGCAGCTTAGAAGGGACAGGGTATCACCAAGAGACCCAGTACTTC	CASSLEGTGYHQETQYF
TRBV10-2	TRBJ1-6	-	-	TGCGCCAGCAGAGAGAGCCGTGACTCCAATTCACCCCTCCACTTT	CASRESRDSNSPLHF
TRBV29-1	TRBJ2-3	-	-	TGCAGCGTTCCCCGGGGGAGAGCGCAGTATTTT	CSVPRGRAQYF
TRBV2	TRBJ2-1	-	-	TGTGCCAGCAAGCGGACTCAGTCCGTCGATGAGCAGTTCTTC	CASKRTQSVDEQFF
TRBV5-1	TRBJ1-3	few	TRBD1	TGCGCCAGCAGCCCCGGGACAGGGGACGGAAACACCATATATTTT	CASSPGTGDGNTIYF
TRBV4-2	TRBJ1-1	-	-	TGTGCCAGCAGCGTCCTACAAGGGGGGGCCCCTGAAGCTTTCTTT	CASSVLQGGAPEAFF
TRBV7-6	TRBJ2-5	-	TRBD2	TGTGCCAGCAGCCTCGGGGTAGCGGGAGGAGAGACCCAGTACTTC	CASSLGVAGGETQYF
TRBV4-1	TRBJ2-4	-	-	TGCGCCAGCAGCCAACTATCTATAGCCAAAAACATTCAGTACTTC	CASSQLSIAKNIQYF
TRBV28	TRBJ1-2	-	-	TGTGCCAGCAGTTTAGCAGGGAACTATGGCTACACCTTC	CASSLAGNYGYTF
TRBV13	TRBJ2-5	-	-	TGTGCCAGCAGCTTAGGAAGGTCAGGGAAAGAGACCCAGTACTTC	CASSLGRSGKETQYF
TRBV27	TRBJ2-5	-	TRBD1	TGTGCCAGCAGTTTTCGGACAGGGGGAGAGACCCAGTACTTC	CASSFRTGGETQYF
TRBV7-2	TRBJ2-1	-	TRBD2	TGTGCCAGCAGCTTAGGACTAGCGAGCAACAATGAGCAGTTCTTC	CASSLGLASNNEQFF
TRBV5-1	TRBJ1-2	-	-	TGCGCCAGCAGCTTTGGAGAGAACTATGGCTACACCTTC	CASSFGENYGYTF